This TCR beta chain is drawn from a study of T cell responses to AZD1222 COVID-19 vaccine. The data were produced by immunoSEQ multiplex PCR, yet TCRdb's version contains in-frame clones alone and is incomplete. This sample has about 150,000 clones, with about 93% found just once. A remark on this clone: Its antigen is unknown.

Germline-derived CDR1 and CDR2 are SGHRS and YFSETQ. Deletions cut 0 bases from V and 0 bases from J, with 7 bases between. CDR3 length equals 16 residues. Points from the study as a whole: Seropositive at baseline were only a handful of AZD1222 recipients. Recipients of two AZD1222 doses showed rising Spike-specific TCR breadth and depth.

The V gene is TRBV5-1, the J gene TRBJ1-6; D is unclear. This specimen was peripheral blood, taken on day 0 of AZD1222 vaccination. The clonotype comes from an adult in good health. The CDR3 sequence: CASSLGVNSYNSPLHF. CDR3 DNA: TGCGCCAGCAGCTTGGGCGTTAACTCCTATAATTCACCCCTCCACTTT.